This T cell receptor (beta chain) was obtained from a study of CD8 T cells in ankylosing spondylitis (dated by TCRdb to about 2017). Some background on the complete study: To find TCR variants linked to disease, the study profiled T cell receptor beta repertoires in ankylosing spondylitis patients and healthy donors. Peripheral blood was sampled, and synovial fluid was additionally collected from ankylosing spondylitis patients. The full study cohort comprised around 23 ankylosing spondylitis patients and about a hundred healthy donors. Here is what the overall study found, with its caveats: According to the report, matched synovial fluid samples from ankylosing spondylitis patients were significantly enriched for the disease-linked clones. In peripheral blood, the disease-linked clones were found at relatively low frequencies and had a CD8+ phenotype. Some of the motif variants had been reported before in the synovial fluid and blood of reactive arthritis patients, a finding that suggests common disease-initiation mechanisms. A TCR beta motif made up of under ten highly homologous amino acid variants appeared to be characteristic of blood from ankylosing spondylitis patients.

Data came from an Illumina HiSeq 2500. TCR beta libraries were prepared by quantitative 5'-RACE with molecular barcodes. Per the source publication's procedure: To identify disease-linked TCR variants, a new computational method was used, one built on a probabilistic model of VDJ rearrangement. TCRdb applied fastp at Q25 and MiXCR to the public reads, then kept only in-frame beta chains. Every distinct CDR3 protein forms one entry, paired with its most common genes and DNA. These V and J calls rely on TCRdb rather than the paper's analysis. Across this sample there are approximately 550,000 distinct CDR3 sequences, with roughly 13% seen only once. The ten largest clones represent around 7% of the sample. Details on this clonotype: Its antigen remains unidentified. Qualities for individual bases were not recorded, and no much larger clone is one base off.

This clonotype originated in a male donor with ankylosing spondylitis. The material sequenced was blood, either unsorted or a sorted T cell fraction (not recorded which).

The sequenced DNA is TGCAGCGTTGGGACGGCCTCGTACCAAGAGACCCAGTACTTC. This is translated as CSVGTASYQETQYF. This chain is built from TRBV29-1 and TRBJ2-5; the D segment cannot be called with confidence. V gives up 4 bases and J gives up 0 bases, and the segment between their germline ends measures 12 bases. The germline V gene sets CDR1 to SQVTM and CDR2 to ANQGSEA. The CDR3, from cysteine to phenylalanine, totals 14 residues. Only CDR3 DNA remains: 42 bases, in frame from the first base. Supplemented by the reference TRBV29-1 and TRBJ2-5 proteins around the CDR3, the complete variable domain is SAVISQKPSRDICQRGTSLTIQCQVDSQVTMMFWYRQQPGQSLTLIATANQGSEATYESGFVIDKFPISRPNLTFSTLTVSNMSPEDSSIYLCSVGTASYQETQYFGPGTRLLVL.